These 29 T cell receptor beta chains were sequenced from one sample in a study of tumor and adjacent non-tumor tissue in lung cancer. Three rounds of nested PCR, following a modified ARM-PCR protocol, produced the TCRbeta library. TCRdb reanalysed the multiplex PCR reads using MiXCR and keeps one entry per CDR3 protein. The data contain 77,000 or so distinct CDR3 sequences, approximately 82% of them singletons. The template was RNA from unsorted bulk tissue. This non-tumor lung sample came from over 3 cm beyond the tumor edge. Material for sequencing was distant non-tumor lung tissue. The receptors stem from a man in his 70s with non-small cell lung cancer.

V and J are TRBV4-1 and TRBJ2-5; 8 nucleotides align to TRBD1. CDR1 and CDR2 (germline): MGHRA, YSYEKL. The CDR3 sequence is 16 residues long. Germline trimming cut 6 bases from V and 3 bases from J; bases unmatched to any gene: 12. The CDR3 DNA follows: TGCGCCAGCAGGCGAAACACGGGACAGGCTAAAGAGACCCAGTACTTC. It translates to CASRRNTGQAKETQYF.

V is TRBV20-1 and J is TRBJ2-1; tentatively, D is TRBD2 (6 bases). This CDR3 is 13 amino acids long. V lost 6 bases and J 3 bases, leaving 12 bases between the germline ends. CDR1 and CDR2 (germline): DFQATT, SNEGSKA (reference sequence). The CDR3 here is CSAEDGGYNEQFF. In DNA, the CDR3 is TGCAGTGCCGAGGACGGGGGCTACAATGAGCAGTTCTTC.

Comment on this clonotype: Germline is not matched at one junction end, which may reflect a read error. This chain connects TRBV11-3 to TRBJ1-2; D not resolved. The V gene's germline CDR1 is SGHNT and CDR2 YENEEA. The CDR3 extends over 15 amino acids. DNA for the CDR3: TGTGCCAGTAGCTTAGAATACGGACGGACCTATGGCTACACATTC. Encoded protein: CASSLEYGRTYGYTF.

Points on this clonotype: Being one base from a much bigger clone, this may be a read error. The J gene is TRBJ1-1, the V gene TRBV14; the D is unclear. Germline CDR1 reads SGHDN; CDR2 reads FVKESK. The CDR3 consists of 16 residues. In nucleotides, the CDR3 is TGTACCAGCAGCCAAGATGGCGCGGGGAGATGGACTGAAGCTTTCTTT. It is translated as CTSSQDGAGRWTEAFF.

This clonotype was counted only a few times. A read error may explain this, as a much larger clone is one base away. This chain connects TRBV14 to TRBJ1-6; unclear D gene. Germline lookup yields CDR1 SGHDN and CDR2 FVKESK. CDR3 size: 15 residues. DNA for the CDR3: TGTGCCAGCAGCCCGGGGAGCTCCTATAATTCACCCTTCCACTTT. Its protein is CASSPGSSYNSPFHF.

On this clonotype: A much larger clone is a single base away; this may be a read error. The chain couples TRBV7-8 to TRBJ2-3; no clear D gene. The CDR3 is made up of 14 amino acids. V lost 2 bases, J lost 9 bases, and 15 bases lay in between. Germline V lookup: CDR1 SGHVS, CDR2 FQNEAQ. In nucleotides, the CDR3 is TGTGCCAGCAGCTTAATCTTACGGCAAGAGACGCAGTATTTT. This codes for CASSLILRQETQYF.

Details on this clonotype: One junction end disagrees with the germline gene, perhaps due to a read error. The V and J genes are TRBV4-1 and TRBJ2-7, with D unclear. CDR1 MGHRA and CDR2 YSYEKL come from the germline V gene. This CDR3 has 14 residues. The CDR3 DNA sequence: TGCGCCAGCAGTCAAGGCCCCATGGGATACGAGCAGTACTTC. It codes for CASSQGPMGYEQYF.

With respect to this clonotype: The junction departs from germline at one end; a sequencing error may be responsible. The chain couples TRBV7-9 to TRBJ2-3; D call uncertain. The germline V gene has CDR1 SEHNR and CDR2 FQNEAQ (reference sequence). The CDR3 extends over 12 amino acids. This CDR3 is CASSSPRDKQFF. The CDR3 region has the DNA TGCGCCAGCAGCTCCCCCCGTGATAAGCAGTTTTTT.

Turning to this clonotype: One end of the junction is discordant with germline, which a read error may explain. The chain combines TRBV12-3 or TRBV12-4 with TRBJ2-5; D ambiguous. The CDR3 is 14 amino acids. The CDR3 coding sequence is TGTGCCAGCAGTCTATCGGACCCTCGAGAGACCCACTACTTT. This translates into CASSLSDPRETHYF.

About this clonotype: Likely a read error: the CDR3 ends without its conserved phenylalanine or tryptophan. This chain joins TRBV6-1 and TRBJ2-3; D is unclear. Germline CDR1 reads MNHNS; CDR2 reads SASEGT. The length of the CDR3 is 12 residues. This CDR3 reads CASSESNFTQYL. CDR3 DNA sequence: TGTGCCAGTAGTGAATCCAATTTTACGCAGTATTTG.

This clonotype was found once. The limits of the CDR3 on the DNA are not certain, so only TCRdb's listed CDR3 is given. This chain joins TRBV29-1 and TRBJ1-2. Counting both end residues, the CDR3 totals 13 amino acids. Per the germline V gene, CDR1 is SQVTM and CDR2 is ANQGSEA. CDR3 residues: CSVLQTGGYGCTF.

As for this clonotype: Without the conserved terminal phenylalanine or tryptophan, this CDR3 likely stems from a read error. The chain carries TRBV6-1 and TRBJ2-1, with D tentatively TRBD2 (6 bases). CDR3 length equals 17 residues. The germline CDR1 and CDR2 sequences are MNHNS and SASEGT. CDR3 sequence reads: CASSEDVGLFGYNVQFL. The CDR3 nucleotides are TGTGCCAGCAGTGAAGACGTGGGACTCTTTGGCTACAATGTGCAGTTCCTC.

As to this clonotype: The final CDR3 position lacks the conserved phenylalanine or tryptophan, pointing to a likely read error. This chain joins TRBV4-3 and TRBJ2-3; D possibly corresponds to TRBD1 (6 bases). The CDR3 consists of 17 residues. The germline CDR1 and CDR2 sequences are LGHNA and YSLEER. The CDR3 bases are TGCGCTAGCAGCCAATCACTAGGGGGAGAGGGTGCAGATATGCAGTATCTT. Translation gives CASSQSLGGEGADMQYL.

The sample holds one count of this clonotype. The chain joins TRBV29-1 to TRBJ2-5; 8 nucleotides align to TRBD1. The CDR3 totals 14 residues. The germline V gene has CDR1 SQVTM and CDR2 ANQGSEA. V was clipped by 6 bases and J by 5 bases; unmatched bases: 11. The CDR3 reads CSVVRTGNRETQYF. DNA for the CDR3: TGCAGCGTGGTACGGACAGGGAATAGGGAGACCCAGTACTTC.

Note on this clonotype: Mismatch with germline at one junction end may stem from a read error. The rearrangement joins TRBV12-3 or TRBV12-4 to TRBJ1-1; D is ambiguous. The CDR3 spans 12 residues. The CDR3 DNA reads TGTGCCAGCAGCCCATCGACGGCACAAGCTTTATTT. Protein sequence: CASSPSTAQALF.

A word on this clonotype: At one end the junction does not follow the germline gene, possibly because of a read error. The chain joins TRBV6-2 or TRBV6-3 to TRBJ2-6; tentatively, D is TRBD1 or TRBD2 (5 bases each). Germline V gives CDR1 MNHEY, CDR2 SVGEGT. CDR3 size: 12 residues. The CDR3 sequence: CACRTGANVLAF. The CDR3 DNA reads as TGTGCCTGCCGCACCGGGGCCAACGTCCTGGCTTTC.

As regards this clonotype: Its ends do not fully match the called genes, so a read error is possible. The chain combines TRBV4-2 with TRBJ1-4; the D is unclear. CDR1 and CDR2 from the germline V gene are LGHNA and YNFKEQ. There are 17 residues in the CDR3. The DNA for the CDR3 is TGTGCCAGCAGTCAAGTACCGTTGAGGGTAGCTAATGATAAACTGTTTTTT. Its protein is CASSQVPLRVANDKLFF.

Note on this clonotype: The junction departs from the called germline gene at one end, perhaps through a read error. The chain links TRBV4-1 to TRBJ2-7; possible D gene TRBD2, 6 bases. Germline V CDR1 and CDR2: MGHRA, YSYEKL. This CDR3 has 15 amino acids. In nucleotides, the CDR3 is TGCGCCAGCAGCCCTGGGAATAGCGGAACCTACAAGCAGTACTTC. Residues: CASSPGNSGTYKQYF.

A word on this clonotype: A read error may explain this, as a much larger clone is one base away. The chain uses TRBV2 and TRBJ1-5; D unresolved. Germline V gene data show CDR1 as SNHLY and CDR2 as FYNNEI. The CDR3 is made up of 13 amino acids. The CDR3 loop is CARSGYKGQPQHF. The DNA for the CDR3 is TGTGCCAGGAGTGGGTATAAAGGGCAGCCCCAGCATTTT.

Points on this clonotype: This likely comes from a read error, as the CDR3 has no conserved phenylalanine or tryptophan at its end. It is unclear where the CDR3 begins or ends on the DNA, so no DNA is shown, and the CDR3 is as TCRdb lists it. This rearrangement joins TRBV5-4 to TRBJ2-5; the table gives TRBD1 as D, unverified against the DNA. Termini included, the CDR3 measures 13 amino acids. The germline gives CDR1 SGHNT, CDR2 YYREEE (reference sequence). CDR3 sequence: CASSLGGEETRYL.

The chain has TRBV5-1 and TRBJ2-1, with D perhaps TRBD1 (5 bases). Germline values: CDR1 SGHRS, CDR2 YFSETQ. The CDR3 contains 17 residues. V was shortened by 5 bases and J by 8 bases, with 26 bases between the two germline ends. CDR3 sequence (DNA): TGCGCCAGCAGACGCAATAGGGGAAGGGGCCGGATTGATGAGCAGTTCTTC. Translated: CASRRNRGRGRIDEQFF.

The V gene is TRBV5-6, the J gene TRBJ2-7; 7 nucleotides agree with TRBD1. Trimming cost V 6 bases and J 2 bases; bases outside gene matches: 14. This CDR3 comprises 16 residues. The V gene's germline CDR1 is SGHDT and CDR2 YYEEEE. CDR3 region: CASISVVRDSTYEQYF. CDR3 nucleotide sequence: TGTGCCAGCATCTCCGTCGTCCGGGACAGCACCTACGAGCAGTACTTC.

As for this clonotype: Mismatch with germline at one junction end may stem from a read error. The chain recombines TRBV28 with TRBJ1-5; 7 positions match TRBD1. This CDR3 spans 14 amino acids. The V gene's germline CDR1 is MDHEN and CDR2 SYDVKM. CDR3 amino acids: CASSLTGHNQSQHF. CDR3 in DNA: TGTGCGAGCAGTTTGACAGGGCACAATCAGTCCCAGCATTTT. The full variable domain, its missing parts supplied by reference TRBV28 and TRBJ1-5, is DVKVTQSSRYLVKRTGEKVFLECVQDMDHENMFWYRQDPGLGLRLIYFSYDVKMKEKGDIPEGYSVSREKKERFSLILESASTNQTSMYLCASSLTGHNQSQHFGDGTRLSIL.

With respect to this clonotype: A read error may produce the germline difference seen at one junction end. The V gene is TRBV20-1, the J gene TRBJ2-7; 9 bases are shared with TRBD2. Germline V gene sequence: CDR1 DFQATT, CDR2 SNEGSKA (reference sequence). This CDR3 is built from 15 residues. The CDR3 DNA sequence: TGCAGTGTTGGAGAAGGGCTAGCGGGGACCTACGAGCACTACTTC. Its protein product is CSVGEGLAGTYEHYF.

Note on this clonotype: A junction end diverges from the germline sequence, so it may reflect a read error. The rearrangement joins TRBV20-1 to TRBJ2-1; D is unresolved. Per germline, CDR1 DFQATT and CDR2 SNEGSKA (reference sequence). This CDR3 contains 13 residues. CDR3 residues: CSASSRSWNDQFF. In nucleotides, the CDR3 is TGCAGTGCTAGTTCCCGATCTTGGAATGATCAGTTCTTC.

This clonotype was seen a handful of times. The J gene is TRBJ1-1, the V gene TRBV29-1; the D gene is possibly TRBD1 (6 bases). The CDR3 is 17 residues long. Germline CDR1 SQVTM, CDR2 ANQGSEA. V was shortened by 2 bases and J by 1 base, with 20 bases between the two germline ends. CDR3 sequence (DNA): TGCAGCGTTGAATCCCGAAAACAGGGAATCAGGAACACTGAAGCTTTCTTT. It is translated as CSVESRKQGIRNTEAFF.

This clonotype has only one observation. An end of the junction does not agree with germline; a read error may underlie this. The V call is TRBV28, the J call TRBJ2-7; 7 bases line up with TRBD1. The J call could be wrong; TRBJ2-1 is a better fit for the DNA end. This CDR3 has 16 residues. Germline V gene data show CDR1 as MDHEN and CDR2 as SYDVKM. CDR3 sequence (DNA): TGTGCTAGCAGAAACCTACAGGGGCAAAGCTCCTACGAGCAGTTCTTC. Protein: CASRNLQGQSSYEQFF.

About this clonotype: The junction differs from germline at one of its ends, possibly a read error. This rearrangement joins TRBV4-2 to TRBJ2-7; possible D gene TRBD1, 6 bases. The germline V gene has CDR1 LGHNA and CDR2 YNFKEQ. CDR3 size: 14 residues. For the CDR3, the DNA is TGTGTCAGCAGCCAAGATACAGGGATCGACAAGCAGTACTTC. This translates into CVSSQDTGIDKQYF.

This clonotype came up a few times. A much larger clone lies a single base off, so this may be a read error. The CDR3 sequence: CTTTHLLRGLNTEAFF. The CDR3 DNA sequence: TGTACCACCACCCATTTACTCAGGGGGCTCAACACTGAAGCTTTCTTT. This chain uses TRBV28 with TRBJ1-1; the match to TRBD1 covers 8 bases. This CDR3 has 16 residues. CDR1 and CDR2 (germline): MDHEN, SYDVKM.